Following are 21 T cell receptor beta chains from one sample sequenced in a study of T cells in Graves' hyperthyroidism and ophthalmopathy. What was amplified from RNA transcripts were TCR beta CDR3 regions. When the TCR CDR3 underwent first-round RT-PCR, the HTBI primer set was used. In TCRdb, the multiplex PCR reads were re-called with MiXCR into one record per CDR3 protein. This repertoire shows under 200,000 distinct CDR3 sequences, over 7.5% found once; its top ten account for around 20%. Material: blood. The receptors were sampled from a woman aged 18-29 years with Graves' hyperthyroidism that later progressed to Graves' ophthalmopathy.

This clonotype was seen at least ten times. The V and J genes are TRBV18 and TRBJ2-7, with 9 bases identical to TRBD1. The length of the CDR3 is 14 residues. V shed 2 bases, J shed 3 bases, and the junction held 2 bases outside the gene matches. CDR1 is KGHSH, CDR2 LQKENI, per germline. The CDR3: CASSPGTGSYEQYF. The CDR3 DNA reads as TGTGCCAGCTCACCAGGGACAGGGAGCTACGAGCAGTACTTC. The full variable domain, completed using reference TRBV18 and TRBJ2-7, is NAGVMQNPRHLVRRRGQEARLRCSPMKGHSHVYWYRQLPEEGLKFMVYLQKENIIDESGMPKERFSAEFPKEGPSILRIQQVVRGDSAAYFCASSPGTGSYEQYFGPGTRLTVT.

This clonotype was counted many times. This chain connects TRBV12-3 or TRBV12-4 to TRBJ1-6; D is perhaps TRBD1 (6 bases). This CDR3 spans 15 amino acids. V lost 4 bases and J 7 bases, leaving 14 bases between the germline ends. This chain's CDR3 is CASSWGRGGNSPLHF. DNA for the CDR3: TGTGCCAGCAGTTGGGGCAGGGGCGGGAATTCACCCCTCCACTTT.

This clonotype was seen ten or more times. V usage is TRBV24-1 and J usage is TRBJ2-5, with D perhaps matching TRBD1 or TRBD2 (5 bases each). Trimming removed 4 bases from V and 9 bases from J, with 20 bases in between. The CDR3 length is 15 residues. Germline values: CDR1 KGHDR, CDR2 SFDVKD. The CDR3 DNA is TGTGCCACCAGTGACTCGGGACGGTGGGGTTCTTCCCAGTACTTC. Its protein product is CATSDSGRWGSSQYF.

The sample holds many counts of this clonotype. The rearrangement joins TRBV7-9 to TRBJ2-3; 8 bases line up with TRBD2. With V trimmed by 4 bases and J by 6 bases, 12 bases remained unmatched. CDR1 is SEHNR, CDR2 FQNEAQ, per germline (reference sequence). The CDR3 extends over 16 amino acids. Here the CDR3 DNA reads TGTGCCAGCAGCTCATCAGCGGGGGCCCTTTTCGATACGCAGTATTTT. Protein sequence: CASSSSAGALFDTQYF.

Ten or more counts support this clonotype. The chain has TRBV2 and TRBJ2-7; 7 bases fit TRBD1. The CDR3 length is 15 residues. V gave up 3 bases and J gave up 2 bases; unmatched junction bases: 7. The germline CDR1 and CDR2 sequences are SNHLY and FYNNEI. The CDR3 DNA follows: TGTGCCAGCAGTGAGGCACAGGGGATAACCTACGAGCAGTACTTC. Translation: CASSEAQGITYEQYF.

This clonotype was picked up many times. The chain carries TRBV7-8 and TRBJ2-5; D is undetermined. CDR3 length: 15 residues. Germline CDR1 reads SGHVS; CDR2 reads FQNEAQ. Deletions cut 0 bases from V and 4 bases from J, with 12 bases between. This CDR3 reads CASSLAPLRGETQYF. The CDR3 DNA sequence: TGTGCCAGCAGCTTAGCTCCCTTACGAGGAGAGACCCAGTACTTC.

This clonotype was seen a handful of times. The chain combines TRBV27 with TRBJ2-3; TRBD1 or TRBD2 may be the D gene (7 bases each). V lost 0 bases, J lost 6 bases, and 13 bases lay in between. The germline gives CDR1 MNHEY, CDR2 SMNVEV (reference sequence). This CDR3 spans 15 amino acids. CDR3 coding DNA: TGTGCCAGCAGTTTATCCCAGGGGGGGATTGATACGCAGTATTTT. Its protein is CASSLSQGGIDTQYF.

In this sample, this clonotype turned up many times. The CDR3 DNA sequence: TGTGCCAGCAGTGAAGGGAGCGGGAGCACAGATACGCAGTATTTT. The encoded protein is CASSEGSGSTDTQYF. V usage is TRBV6-1 and J usage is TRBJ2-3; possible D gene TRBD2, 6 bases. The CDR3 is 15 amino acids. Per germline, CDR1 MNHNS and CDR2 SASEGT. The V end was cut by 1 base, the J end by 0 bases, with 8 bases between.

This clonotype was found a few times. J is TRBJ2-3 and V is TRBV10-3; maybe TRBD2 (5 bases). The CDR3 extends over 15 amino acids. Germline values: CDR1 ENHRY, CDR2 SYGVKD. Deletions cut 3 bases from V and 0 bases from J, with 10 bases between. CDR3 nucleotide sequence: TGTGCCATCAGTGATGAGGGAGCTAGCACAGATACGCAGTATTTT. This translates into CAISDEGASTDTQYF.

This clonotype came up a few times. The junction differs from germline at one of its ends, possibly a read error. This chain connects TRBV7-7 to TRBJ2-1, with D hard to call. The CDR3 runs 14 residues. Per the germline V gene, CDR1 is SSHAT and CDR2 is FNYEAQ (reference sequence). The CDR3 nucleotides are TGTGCTAGCAGCTTGGGTCAGAGAGGCAATGAGCAGTTCTTC. This gives the protein CASSLGQRGNEQFF.

This clonotype was counted at least ten times. The chain has TRBV12-3 or TRBV12-4 and TRBJ1-1; D ambiguous. The CDR3 loop spans 13 amino acids. The ends were cut back, 3 bases at V and 1 base at J, with 6 bases in the middle. The CDR3: CASSFGGNTEAFF. The CDR3 DNA sequence: TGTGCCAGCAGTTTCGGAGGGAACACTGAAGCTTTCTTT.

In this sample, this clonotype turned up many times. The rearrangement links TRBV12-3 or TRBV12-4 to TRBJ1-1; D is possibly TRBD1 (5 bases). Trimming took 3 bases from V and 7 from J, leaving 15 bases between them. The CDR3 spans 14 residues. The CDR3 DNA is TGTGCCAGCAGTTTGGGGCAGGCCAACGATGAAGCTTTCTTT. This codes for CASSLGQANDEAFF.

Ten or more counts support this clonotype. The J gene is TRBJ1-4, the V gene TRBV11-2; maybe TRBD1 (6 bases). The V end was cut by 1 base, the J end by 5 bases, with 14 bases between. CDR1 and CDR2 (germline): SGHAT, FQNNGV. The CDR3 contains 16 residues. The chain's CDR3 is CASSLVMDSSNEKLFF. For the CDR3, the DNA is TGTGCCAGCAGCTTAGTGATGGACAGTTCGAATGAAAAACTGTTTTTT.

This clonotype was counted many times. J is TRBJ2-7 and V is TRBV20-1; 13 bases align to TRBD2. Germline CDR1 DFQATT, CDR2 SNEGSKA (reference sequence). Trimming took 2 bases from V and 4 from J; bases not matched to a gene: 2. The length of the CDR3 is 14 residues. CDR3 region: CSARTTSGGYEQYF. The DNA of the CDR3 is TGCAGTGCTAGAACGACTAGCGGGGGGTACGAGCAGTACTTC.

This clonotype was seen a handful of times. This may be a read error: a much more frequent sequence differs by one nucleotide. This chain links TRBV12-3 or TRBV12-4 with TRBJ1-1; D call uncertain. The CDR3 consists of 14 residues. The CDR3 loop is CASRTTGFDTEASF. CDR3 sequence (DNA): TGTGCCAGCCGAACCACCGGATTTGACACTGAAGCTTCCTTT.

Comments on this clonotype: The germline gene is not matched at one end of the junction; a read error may be the cause. This sequence joins TRBV5-6 and TRBJ1-1, with 8 bases aligning to TRBD1. Germline CDR1 is SGHDT and CDR2 is YYEEEE. The CDR3 is 17 amino acids. The CDR3 sequence: CASSLVRGHRGNTEAYF. As DNA, the CDR3 is TGTGCCAGCAGCTTGGTCAGGGGGCATCGGGGAAACACTGAAGCTTACTTT. The entire variable domain, with the rest obtained from reference TRBV5-6 and TRBJ1-1, is as follows: DAGVTQSPTHLIKTRGQQVTLRCSPKSGHDTVSWYQQALGQGPQFIFQYYEEEERQRGNFPDRFSGHQFPNYSSELNVNALLLGDSALYLCASSLVRGHRGNTEAYFGQGTRLTVV.

The chain has TRBV6-1 and TRBJ1-2; the D gene is possibly TRBD1 (5 bases). Trimming took 1 base from V and 0 from J, leaving 12 bases between them. CDR3 length: 16 amino acids. From germline, CDR1 is MNHNS and CDR2 SASEGT. DNA of the CDR3: TGTGCCAGCAGTGAAGAGGCAGGGAATACTAACTATGGCTACACCTTC. Protein: CASSEEAGNTNYGYTF.

Comment on this clonotype: One end of the junction is discordant with germline, which a read error may explain. V and J are TRBV10-3 and TRBJ1-1; perhaps TRBD1 as D (6 bases). The CDR3 runs 16 residues. Germline values: CDR1 ENHRY, CDR2 SYGVKD. The CDR3 is CAISGDGGQVNTEAFF. As DNA, the CDR3 is TGTGCCATCAGTGGGGACGGGGGGCAGGTGAACACGGAAGCTTTCTTT.

This clonotype came up many times. The V gene is TRBV27, the J gene TRBJ1-5; 8 bases fit TRBD1. Trimming took 7 bases from V and 0 from J; bases not matched to a gene: 11. Germline assignment: CDR1 MNHEY and CDR2 SMNVEV (reference sequence). The CDR3 covers 17 residues. CDR3 DNA: TGTGCCAGCAAAGCGGCAGGGGGCACTTATAGCAATCAGCCCCAGCATTTT. Translation: CASKAAGGTYSNQPQHF.

This clonotype was recorded many times. This chain joins TRBV29-1 and TRBJ1-1; D is undetermined. The germline V and J ends were trimmed by 4 bases and 8 bases, with 8 bases remaining between them. Looked up from germline, CDR1 is SQVTM and CDR2 is ANQGSEA. The CDR3 is made up of 10 amino acids. CDR3 residues: CSVGHSEAFF. The CDR3 DNA sequence: TGCAGCGTTGGACACTCCGAAGCTTTCTTT.

A word on this clonotype: A much larger clone lies a single base off, so this may be a read error. The genes are TRBV20-1 and TRBJ2-2; 7 positions match TRBD1. The CDR3 contains 15 residues. Germline V CDR1 and CDR2: DFQATT, SNEGSKA (reference sequence). V shed 2 bases, J shed 3 bases, and the junction held 6 bases outside the gene matches. The CDR3 coding sequence is TGCAGTGCTAGATCTCAGGGGGTGGACACCGGGGAGCTGTTTTTT. Translating it yields CSARSQGVDTGELFF.